These 13 T cell receptor beta chains came from one sample sequenced in a study of T cell changes during pregnancy in multiple sclerosis (dated by TCRdb to between 2018 and 2021). The library was prepared using the immunoSEQ multiplex PCR assay. The table was pulled from immuneACCESS by TCRdb, which kept in-frame rearrangements only. Such tables lose some clones; where checked, under half of the loss comes from unresolved V genes, and the rest has no known cause. The sample table holds roughly 48,000 clones, of which about 90% were seen once. Of the sample, around 1.2% is held by the ten largest clones. Sequenced material: CD4+ T cells from peripheral blood mononuclear cells, taken in the second trimester of pregnancy. These receptors were taken from a female donor with multiple sclerosis, enrolled in a pregnancy study.

The chain carries TRBV7-9 and TRBJ1-1; 7 nucleotides match TRBD1. Unmatched junction bases numbered 5, after V lost 9 bases and J lost 4 bases. In germline, CDR1 is SEHNR, CDR2 FQNEAQ (reference sequence). The CDR3 length is 12 residues. Here the CDR3 DNA reads TGTGCCAGTGAGTACAGGGGCACTGAAGCTTTCTTT. Its translation: CASEYRGTEAFF.

This clone showed up just once. CDR3 bases: TGTGCCAGCAGGAGCACTAGCGGGTTGTCAGATACGCAGTATTTT. Its protein product is CASRSTSGLSDTQYF. The chain links TRBV6-6 to TRBJ2-3; 9 bases are shared with TRBD2. The CDR3 runs 15 residues. The V segment lost 6 bases and the J segment 4 bases; nucleotides outside the gene matches: 8. Germline V CDR1 and CDR2: MNHNY, SVGAGI (reference sequence).

As to this clone: Other DNA sequences in the same sample also yield this CDR3. This chain joins TRBV28 and TRBJ2-7, with 10 positions matching TRBD2. Trimming removed 6 bases from V and 0 bases from J; junction bases left unmatched: 2. Germline CDR1 and CDR2: MDHEN and SYDVKM. CDR3 length equals 14 residues. CDR3 region: CASSLAGVSYEQYF. Here the CDR3 DNA reads TGTGCCAGCAGCCTAGCGGGAGTCTCCTACGAGCAGTACTTC. Drawing the rest from reference TRBV28 and TRBJ2-7, the complete variable domain is DVKVTQSSRYLVKRTGEKVFLECVQDMDHENMFWYRQDPGLGLRLIYFSYDVKMKEKGDIPEGYSVSREKKERFSLILESASTNQTSMYLCASSLAGVSYEQYFGPGTRLTVT.

Turning to this clone: The junction shows a germline mismatch at one end, possibly a read error. J is TRBJ2-2 and V is TRBV7-7, with TRBD2 as a possible D gene (6 bases). The CDR3 runs to 16 residues. Germline V lookup: CDR1 SSHAT, CDR2 FNYEAQ (reference sequence). The CDR3 DNA is TGTGCTAGCAGCCCCCGGGCAGCGGGTTTCACCGGGGAGCTGTTTTTT. The encoded protein is CASSPRAAGFTGELFF.

The chain employs TRBV7-9 and TRBJ2-2; 9 bases match TRBD2. The CDR3 covers 15 residues. Germline V gene lookup returns CDR1 SEHNR and CDR2 FQNEAQ (reference sequence). The junction had 14 bases not matched to a gene; V was cut back by 10 bases and J by 8 bases. CDR3 sequence reads: CATTGTSGYRGELFF. The CDR3 region has the DNA TGTGCCACTACCGGTACTAGCGGGTATAGAGGGGAGCTGTTTTTT.

The chain carries TRBV10-3 and TRBJ1-5; D possibly corresponds to TRBD1 (6 bases). CDR1 and CDR2 from the germline V gene are ENHRY and SYGVKD. The CDR3 is 13 residues long. V was cut by 7 bases and J by 5 bases, with 12 bases left in between. CDR3 nucleotide sequence: TGTGCCATCAAGCAGGGGCAGGATCAGCCCCAGCATTTT. Protein product: CAIKQGQDQPQHF.

CDR3 bases: TGTGCCATCAGTGTGGAACAGGGTGATGACACTGAAGCTTTCTTT. As protein: CAISVEQGDDTEAFF. The V gene is TRBV10-3, the J gene TRBJ1-1, with a possible D match to TRBD1 (6 bases). This CDR3 has 15 residues. Germline CDR1 reads ENHRY; CDR2 reads SYGVKD. With 4 bases removed from V and 3 bases from J, the gap between germline ends came to 15 bases.

This clone was observed a single time. The chain uses TRBV6-1 and TRBJ1-1, with 7 bases identical to TRBD1. The germline CDR1 and CDR2 sequences are MNHNS and SASEGT. J was trimmed by 7 bases and V by 6 bases; bases with no gene match: 11. The CDR3 contains 14 residues. Here the CDR3 reads CASSPTGAWSEAFF. CDR3 coding DNA: TGTGCCAGCAGCCCAACAGGGGCTTGGAGTGAAGCTTTCTTT.

The chain employs TRBV5-6 and TRBJ2-2, with D unresolved. CDR3 size: 13 residues. Trimming shortened V by 3 bases and J by 6 bases, and 9 bases separated the two germline ends. CDR1 SGHDT and CDR2 YYEEEE come from the germline V gene. The CDR3 loop is CASSSTNAGELFF. The CDR3 DNA reads TGTGCCAGCAGCTCCACTAACGCCGGGGAGCTGTTTTTT.

The V gene is TRBV7-3, the J gene TRBJ1-2, with TRBD1 matching over 9 bases. The germline gives CDR1 SGHTA, CDR2 FQGTGA. The CDR3 totals 14 residues. J was trimmed by 8 bases and V by 5 bases; bases with no gene match: 9. The chain's CDR3 is CASSAIQGASGYTF. The CDR3 bases are TGTGCCAGCAGCGCCATACAGGGGGCATCGGGCTACACCTTC.

The gene calls are TRBV7-9 and TRBJ2-5, with D perhaps TRBD2 (6 bases). CDR1 and CDR2 from the germline V gene are SEHNR and FQNEAQ (reference sequence). V lost 0 bases and J lost 6, with 11 bases in between. The CDR3 extends over 14 amino acids. CDR3 protein: CASSLAGGRKTQYF. CDR3 bases: TGTGCCAGCAGCTTAGCGGGAGGTAGAAAGACCCAGTACTTC.

This sequence joins TRBV27 and TRBJ1-2; 9 nucleotides line up with TRBD1. Trimming at V came to 4 bases and at J to 6 bases, leaving 6 bases not matched to a gene. Germline V gene sequence: CDR1 MNHEY, CDR2 SMNVEV (reference sequence). The CDR3 totals 14 residues. This CDR3 reads CASSSTGTGNGYTF. CDR3 in DNA: TGTGCCAGCAGTTCAACCGGGACAGGGAATGGCTACACCTTC.

The gene calls are TRBV4-1 and TRBJ2-2; weak D call: TRBD1 (5 bases). V gave up 0 bases and J gave up 1 base, with 12 bases separating them. The germline V gene encodes CDR1 MGHRA and CDR2 YSYEKL. CDR3 length equals 17 residues. CDR3 loop: CASSQEYGQGNTGELFF. The DNA of the CDR3 is TGCGCCAGCAGCCAAGAATATGGGCAGGGGAACACCGGGGAGCTGTTTTTT.